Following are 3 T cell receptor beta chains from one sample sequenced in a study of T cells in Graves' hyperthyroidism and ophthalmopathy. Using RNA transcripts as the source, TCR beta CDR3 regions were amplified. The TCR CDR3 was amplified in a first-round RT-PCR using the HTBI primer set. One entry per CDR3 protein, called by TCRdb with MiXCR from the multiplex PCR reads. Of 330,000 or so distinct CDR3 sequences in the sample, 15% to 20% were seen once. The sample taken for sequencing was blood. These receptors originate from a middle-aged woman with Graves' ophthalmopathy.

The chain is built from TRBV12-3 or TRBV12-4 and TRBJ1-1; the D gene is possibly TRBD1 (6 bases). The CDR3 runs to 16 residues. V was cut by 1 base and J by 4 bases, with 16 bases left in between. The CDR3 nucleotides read TGTGCCAGCAGTTTAGGGTCGGCAGGGGAGTCCACTGAAGCTTTCTTT. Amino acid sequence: CASSLGSAGESTEAFF.

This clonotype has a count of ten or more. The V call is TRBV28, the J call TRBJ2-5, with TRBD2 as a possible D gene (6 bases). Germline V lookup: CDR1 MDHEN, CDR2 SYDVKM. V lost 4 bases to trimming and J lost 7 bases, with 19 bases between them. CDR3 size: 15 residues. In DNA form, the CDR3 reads TGTGCCAGCAGTTCCCCCGGAAGGAGGGTAGGGACCCAGTACTTC. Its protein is CASSSPGRRVGTQYF.

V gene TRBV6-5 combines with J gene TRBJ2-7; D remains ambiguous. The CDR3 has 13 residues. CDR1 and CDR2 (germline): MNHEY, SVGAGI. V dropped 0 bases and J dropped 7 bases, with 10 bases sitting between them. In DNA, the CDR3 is TGTGCCAGCAGTTACTCCCGGGCACGGGAGCAGTACTTC. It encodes CASSYSRAREQYF.